This section outlines one T cell receptor beta chain sequence together with its context. This clonotype came up many times. What this receptor recognizes is not known. No base qualities exist here, and no much larger clone lies one base off it. The CDR3 runs 16 amino acids, cysteine and phenylalanine included. Kept here is only the CDR3 DNA, which spans 48 bases and is read in frame from base 1. V is trimmed back by 0 bases and J by 5 bases, and the junction contains 8 bases that no gene match accounts for. CDR1 and CDR2, per the germline V gene, are MGHRA and YSYEKL. TCR cDNA was synthesized by 5'RACE template switching, which introduced a universal primer site and unique molecular identifiers. cDNA synthesis was primed from both the TCR alpha and TCR beta constant segments. Library amplification involved two PCR steps, and the second step added sample barcodes and sequencing adapters. Sequencing of the libraries was done on either Illumina HiSeq 2500 (2x100 bp) or NovaSeq (2x150 bp). As for how the authors treated the data: Demultiplexing of reads and collapsing into UMI consensus sequences were performed with MIGEC, and V(D)J alignment was carried out with MiXCR. Clonotypes responding to the vaccine were identified with edgeR on replicate PBMC samples, with the criteria of FDR below 0.01 and a log2 fold change above 5 up to day 15. Each bulk clonotype received a CD4 or CD8 identity based on whether the sequenced CD4 or CD8 repertoire contained that clonotype at higher abundance. The raw public reads went through TCRdb reprocessing: fastp at Q25, MiXCR clone calling, in-frame beta chains kept. Rows with one shared CDR3 protein collapse into an entry with the most common genes and DNA. Here the V and J calls rest on TCRdb's processing, not on the authors' analysis. This sample has about 340,000 distinct CDR3 sequences in its table, and 8.7% of those were observed once. The ten largest clones represent 18% of the sample.

The data derive from a study of T cells after yellow fever vaccination (dated by TCRdb to the late 2010s). Study-wide context: The SMART-Seq v4 Ultra Low Input RNA kit was used to prepare libraries from fractions with low cell numbers. Blood was collected at multiple timepoints before and after primary and secondary immunization, and bulk PBMC replicates and cell subsets were isolated. The cohort comprised two healthy male donors, one aged 18 to 29 and one aged 30 to 40 years. To track T-cell clones before and after primary and booster YFV17D yellow fever vaccination, bulk TCR alpha and beta repertoires were sequenced longitudinally. Here is what the overall study found, with its caveats: A small share of clonotypes was detected in both CD4 and CD8 compartments, with the overlap likely arising from convergent recombination. Because only a couple of donors were included in the study, the extent to which the findings can be generalized is limited. Computational filtering was needed because FACS-sorted repertoires could contain abundant contaminating clonotypes from the bulk population. Compared with the primary T-cell response, the secondary T-cell response was weaker but faster, peaking on day 5 rather than day 15. Most clones expanded after primary vaccination were re-detected after the booster (almost 97% of CD4 and 88% of CD8), suggesting broad memory maintenance.

The treatment or condition label here, explained by the study, means: live attenuated yellow fever vaccine strain. At each blood-draw timepoint, two biological replicates of bulk PBMCs were obtained. A standard Ficoll-Paque protocol was used to isolate PBMCs from peripheral blood. TriZol was used to extract RNA from bulk PBMCs, CD4 and CD8 fractions, and dextramer-positive and dextramer-negative fractions. The sequence is built from TRBV4-1 and TRBJ2-5; 8 central bases correspond to TRBD1. The material was PBMCs, obtained on the day of the first yellow fever vaccination. This TCR was recovered from a man between 18 and 29 years old who received the YFV17D yellow fever vaccine. This receptor carries the CDR3 CASSQDLGAGGETQYF. The DNA sequence follows: TGCGCCAGCAGCCAAGATCTTGGGGCAGGGGGCGAGACCCAGTACTTC.